What follows describes a single T cell receptor beta chain. This sample stems from a study of shared clonotypes between healthy human individuals. Assay: immunoSEQ multiplex PCR; the TCRdb copy retains only in-frame clones and omits some. This sample has about 2,100,000 clones, with roughly 91% found just once. CDR3 length: 15 residues. J gave up 4 bases and V 4 bases, and 5 bases lay outside the gene matches. CDR1 and CDR2 from the germline V gene are MGHRA and YSYEKL. Naive-designated CD8 cells lacked CD45RO, were positively enriched for CCR7, and omitted terminally differentiated effector memory CD45RA+ cells.

The sample comprised naive CD8+ T cells from PBMCs. The chain has TRBV4-1 and TRBJ2-2; TRBD2 matches at 8 bases. The TCR was taken from a man aged 18 to 29 in good health. Some clones in this sample may be carry-over from other donors' samples. The CDR3 sequence: CASSRSGGGTGELFF. The CDR3 region has the DNA TGCGCCAGCAGCCGAAGCGGGGGAGGCACCGGGGAGCTGTTTTTT.